This T cell receptor (beta chain) was retrieved from a study of T cells in Graves' hyperthyroidism and ophthalmopathy. Study overall: Peripheral blood draws took place at initial diagnosis, ahead of any treatment.

Study results and limitations: In the blood, most expanded thyroid clonotypes above 0.001 appeared as well.

This clonotype was counted between two and nine times. Its target is unknown. Amplified regions were TCR beta CDR3 sequences from RNA transcripts. TCR CDR3 underwent first-round RT-PCR with the HTBI primer set. TCRdb itself ran the multiplex PCR reads through MiXCR, one entry per CDR3 protein. The sample records hundreds of thousands of distinct CDR3 sequences, approximately 15% being singletons. Trimming cost V 5 bases and J 5 bases; bases outside gene matches: 7. The CDR3 is 16 amino acids. The germline V gene has CDR1 MNHNS and CDR2 SASEGT. The sequence came from a woman in her twenties or thirties with Graves' hyperthyroidism. The chain uses TRBV6-1 and TRBJ2-1; 12 positions agree with TRBD2. Sequencing used blood. DNA for the CDR3: TGTGCCAGCAGTAGCCCCCTAGCGGGGGGGGACAATGAGCAGTTCTTC. As protein: CASSSPLAGGDNEQFF.